The next 17 T cell receptor beta chains were all read from a single sample in a study of CD8 T cells in ankylosing spondylitis. TCRdb fed the 5' RACE reads into MiXCR, producing one record per CDR3 protein. This table has 150,000 to 200,000 distinct CDR3 sequences, 15% to 20% appearing once. The material sequenced was blood, either unsorted or a sorted T cell fraction (not recorded which). These receptors were collected from a male donor under 30 with ankylosing spondylitis or in good health (not recorded which).

This clonotype was observed many times. V and J are TRBV24-1 and TRBJ1-1; D may be TRBD1 (6 bases). The CDR3 length is 12 residues. The germline V gene has CDR1 KGHDR and CDR2 SFDVKD. Trimming removed 4 bases at V and 9 bases at J, with 11 bases between. In DNA, the CDR3 is TGTGCCACCAGTGACCATACAGGGAAAGCTTTCTTT. Protein product: CATSDHTGKAFF.

The rearrangement uses TRBV6-6 and TRBJ1-5, with TRBD1 as a possible D gene (5 bases). The CDR3 is 16 residues long. The V gene lost 6 bases and the J gene lost 2 bases, with 17 bases spanning the gap. Germline CDR1 and CDR2: MNHNY and SVGAGI (reference sequence). The CDR3 DNA follows: TGTGCCAGCAGCTCGGGGACTGCGAGTGGCAATCAGCCCCAGCATTTT. Amino acid sequence: CASSSGTASGNQPQHF.

This clonotype was found many times. The chain uses TRBV3-1 and TRBJ1-6, with D unclear. This CDR3 region has 15 residues. The germline V and J ends were trimmed by 4 bases and 5 bases, with 12 bases remaining between them. Germline lookup yields CDR1 LGHDT and CDR2 YNNKEL (reference sequence). CDR3: CASSLRHGDNSPLHF. CDR3 DNA sequence: TGTGCCAGCAGCCTTAGACACGGCGATAATTCACCCCTCCACTTT.

This clonotype was counted many times. This chain links TRBV12-3 or TRBV12-4 with TRBJ2-3; D might be TRBD2 (5 bases). V dropped 2 bases and J dropped 2 bases, with 8 bases sitting between them. The CDR3 spans 14 residues. CDR3 loop: CASSLIGNTDTQYF. The CDR3 DNA is TGTGCCAGCAGTTTAATCGGGAACACAGATACGCAGTATTTT.

The chain uses TRBV18 and TRBJ1-4; TRBD1 aligns across 9 bases. V lost 4 bases to trimming and J lost 5 bases; unmatched junction nucleotides: 5. This CDR3 has 15 residues. Germline V gives CDR1 KGHSH, CDR2 LQKENI. Here the CDR3 reads CASSRGQGQNEKLFF. For the CDR3, the DNA is TGTGCCAGCTCACGTGGACAGGGGCAGAATGAAAAACTGTTTTTT.

This clonotype was observed many times. The V gene is TRBV7-9, the J gene TRBJ2-1; the match to TRBD2 covers 7 bases. With V trimmed by 2 bases and J by 6 bases, 10 bases remained unmatched. Germline V gene sequence: CDR1 SEHNR, CDR2 FQNEAQ (reference sequence). The CDR3 is 16 amino acids. CDR3 DNA: TGTGCCAGCAGCTTACAAGAGGGAGGGCCGATCAATGAGCAGTTCTTC. This codes for CASSLQEGGPINEQFF.

V is TRBV20-1 and J is TRBJ2-7; D is perhaps TRBD1 (6 bases). Germline CDR1 reads DFQATT; CDR2 reads SNEGSKA (reference sequence). V dropped 5 bases and J dropped 0 bases, with 14 bases sitting between them. The CDR3 contains 14 residues. The CDR3 nucleotides are TGCAGTGCTTACGACAGGCAAAGCTCCTACGAGCAGTACTTC. Amino acid sequence: CSAYDRQSSYEQYF.

This clonotype came up many times. V is TRBV4-3 and J is TRBJ1-6; D perhaps matches TRBD1 (6 bases). Trimming pared 0 bases from V and 8 bases from J, leaving 11 bases between. This CDR3 comprises 15 residues. The V gene's germline CDR1 is LGHNA and CDR2 YSLEER. The CDR3 sequence is CASSQDQWTDSPLHF. DNA for the CDR3: TGCGCCAGCAGCCAAGATCAGTGGACAGATTCACCCCTCCACTTT.

The table lists this clonotype with many counts. CDR3 sequence reads: CASSSGLAGGAGELFF. The CDR3 coding sequence is TGTGCCAGCAGCTCGGGACTAGCGGGAGGTGCCGGGGAGCTGTTTTTT. The V call is TRBV11-3, the J call TRBJ2-2; TRBD2 aligns across 15 bases. There are 16 residues in the CDR3. With V trimmed by 4 bases and J by 6 bases, 3 bases remained unmatched. The V gene's germline CDR1 is SGHNT and CDR2 YENEEA.

This clonotype was seen many times. The chain employs TRBV12-3 or TRBV12-4 and TRBJ2-1, with no clear D. The ends were cut back, 8 bases at V and 5 bases at J, with 13 bases in the middle. The CDR3 totals 13 residues. The CDR3 here is CASGASPNNEQFF. As DNA, the CDR3 is TGTGCCAGCGGTGCTTCGCCCAACAATGAGCAGTTCTTC.

This clonotype has at least ten counts. J is TRBJ2-2 and V is TRBV6-5, with TRBD1 matching over 10 bases. The CDR3 has 14 amino acids. Germline-derived CDR1 and CDR2 are MNHEY and SVGAGI. Germline trimming cut 5 bases from V and 4 bases from J; bases unmatched to any gene: 1. CDR3 DNA: TGTGCCAGCAGTCGGGACAGGGGCACCGGGGAGCTGTTTTTT. Translation gives CASSRDRGTGELFF.

This clonotype showed up many times. The chain uses TRBV6-5 and TRBJ2-1, with TRBD2 as a possible D gene (5 bases). The germline V and J ends were trimmed by 2 bases and 2 bases, with 13 bases remaining between them. In germline, CDR1 is MNHEY, CDR2 SVGAGI. This CDR3 has 16 amino acids. CDR3 loop: CASSYGWTSTYNEQFF. CDR3 DNA sequence: TGTGCCAGCAGTTACGGATGGACTTCAACCTACAATGAGCAGTTCTTC.

This chain uses TRBV11-1 with TRBJ2-3; 8 positions agree with TRBD1. Unmatched junction bases numbered 7, after V lost 5 bases and J lost 6 bases. In germline, CDR1 is SGHAT, CDR2 FQDESV (reference sequence). The length of the CDR3 is 14 residues. The CDR3: CASSAGQVEDTQYF. CDR3 in DNA: TGTGCCAGCAGCGCGGGACAGGTCGAGGATACGCAGTATTTT.

This clonotype was counted ten times or more. This chain connects TRBV4-3 to TRBJ2-7, with TRBD1 matching 7 bases. The V and J ends lost 4 bases and 2 bases, in that order; junction bases with no gene match: 11. Looked up from germline, CDR1 is LGHNA and CDR2 is YSLEER. The CDR3 runs 16 residues. The CDR3 loop is CASSRKFRDRPYEQYF. In DNA form, the CDR3 reads TGCGCCAGCAGCCGCAAATTCCGGGACAGACCCTACGAGCAGTACTTC.

This clonotype was found many times. This chain uses TRBV7-3 with TRBJ2-2, with 14 nucleotides matching TRBD2. The V and J ends lost 1 base and 3 bases, in that order; junction bases with no gene match: 7. The CDR3 consists of 19 residues. CDR1 and CDR2 (germline): SGHTA, FQGTGA. As DNA, the CDR3 is TGTGCCAGCAGCTTAAGTAGAAGACTAGCGGGAGGGGACACCGGGGAGCTGTTTTTT. Protein product: CASSLSRRLAGGDTGELFF.

This clonotype was seen many times. The chain links TRBV25-1 to TRBJ2-5; D call uncertain. V shed 6 bases and J shed 5 bases, with 7 bases lying between them. The length of the CDR3 is 11 residues. Germline V CDR1 and CDR2: MGHDK, SYGVNS. CDR3 amino acids: CASRSKETQYF. The CDR3 nucleotides are TGTGCCAGCAGATCCAAGGAGACCCAGTACTTC.

This clonotype was recorded at least ten times. This rearrangement joins TRBV10-3 to TRBJ2-3, with D tentatively TRBD2 (6 bases). The CDR3 is 15 residues long. V dropped 8 bases and J dropped 1 base, with 16 bases sitting between them. Germline V CDR1 and CDR2: ENHRY, SYGVKD. CDR3 nucleotides: TGTGCCATCGCCGAGCGGGCCATCGGCACAGATACGCAGTATTTT. This gives the protein CAIAERAIGTDTQYF.